Sequencing of this TCR beta chain was carried out in a study of CD4 T cells in relation to SARS-CoV-2 and coronaviruses. Profiled with immunoSEQ multiplex PCR; TCRdb holds only in-frame clones, not every one. The sample includes some 40,000 clones, 60% to 80% of them seen just once. Remarks on this clone: Its antigen is not known.

The V gene lost 3 bases and the J gene lost 1 base, with 6 bases spanning the gap. There are 13 residues in the CDR3. Germline V CDR1 and CDR2: SGHAT, FQNNGV. Sequenced input: memory CD4+ T cells from PBMCs, cultured in vitro. This sequence originates from an adult with COVID-19. The genes are TRBV11-2 and TRBJ1-1; unclear D gene. As DNA, the CDR3 is TGTGCCAGCAGCTTTCACCAGAACACTGAAGCTTTCTTT. This sequence encodes CASSFHQNTEAFF.